This passage covers 23 T cell receptor beta chains from one sample sequenced in a study of shared T cell receptors in the human thymus listed by TCRdb under 2021. The protocol used for the library was the immunoSEQ multiplex PCR assay. TCRdb holds this immuneACCESS table with in-frame rearrangements only. Some clones are missing; in checked studies, unresolved V genes explain under half, and the rest has no known cause. For this sample there are under 450,000 clones; approximately 95% appear just once. The ten biggest clones cover approximately 0.02% of the sample. The sample comprised thymocytes. Receptor source: a human donor.

V usage is TRBV5-1 and J usage is TRBJ2-7; TRBD2 matches 7 bases. CDR3 size: 16 residues. Germline loops: CDR1 SGHRS, CDR2 YFSETQ. V dropped 4 bases and J dropped 5; count of bases not matched to a gene: 15. The CDR3 nucleotides are TGCGCCAGCAGCCCCGGCTTGAGCGGGGAAACTAACGAGCAGTACTTC. It yields the protein CASSPGLSGETNEQYF.

V gene TRBV28 combines with J gene TRBJ1-4; D perhaps matches TRBD1 (5 bases). Trimming stripped 7 bases from V and 5 bases from J, with 17 bases between. There are 15 residues in the CDR3. Germline V gives CDR1 MDHEN, CDR2 SYDVKM. As DNA, the CDR3 is TGTGCCAGCACCCTTGGTGGGACTGGGAATGAAAAACTGTTTTTT. This encodes CASTLGGTGNEKLFF. The full variable domain, rest sourced from reference TRBV28 and TRBJ1-4, is DVKVTQSSRYLVKRTGEKVFLECVQDMDHENMFWYRQDPGLGLRLIYFSYDVKMKEKGDIPEGYSVSREKKERFSLILESASTNQTSMYLCASTLGGTGNEKLFFGSGTQLSVL.

The CDR3 sequence: CASSLEGRQNTGELFF. The DNA for the CDR3 is TGCGCCAGCAGCTTGGAGGGACGGCAAAACACCGGGGAGCTGTTTTTT. The chain links TRBV5-1 to TRBJ2-2; D possibly matches TRBD1 or TRBD2 (5 bases each). This CDR3 is built from 16 residues. The germline V and J ends were trimmed by 0 bases and 2 bases, with 11 bases remaining between them. Germline-derived CDR1 and CDR2 are SGHRS and YFSETQ.

The V call is TRBV2, the J call TRBJ2-3, with a weak D call TRBD2 (5 bases). Trimming pared 6 bases from V and 0 bases from J, leaving 16 bases between. The CDR3 runs 16 residues. CDR1 is SNHLY, CDR2 FYNNEI, per germline. Written as DNA, the CDR3 is TGTGCCAGCAGGCTCACTAGGTCACTTAGCACAGATACGCAGTATTTT. It is translated as CASRLTRSLSTDTQYF.

The chain joins TRBV10-3 to TRBJ2-7; 13 nucleotides align to TRBD2. Germline values: CDR1 ENHRY, CDR2 SYGVKD. V dropped 6 bases and J dropped 3; count of bases not matched to a gene: 11. The CDR3 runs to 17 residues. Here the CDR3 reads CAISRLPGLAGFYEQYF. The CDR3 bases are TGTGCCATCAGCCGACTCCCGGGACTAGCGGGATTCTACGAGCAGTACTTC.

V is TRBV27 and J is TRBJ2-3; weak D call: TRBD2 (5 bases). Germline V gives CDR1 MNHEY, CDR2 SMNVEV (reference sequence). Trimming left V 2 bases short and J 5 bases short, with 11 bases between. This CDR3 contains 14 residues. The CDR3 loop reads CASSLGLARDTQYF. CDR3 in DNA: TGTGCCAGCAGTTTAGGGCTAGCTAGAGATACGCAGTATTTT.

The gene calls are TRBV27 and TRBJ2-1, with 8 bases aligning to TRBD2. Germline loops: CDR1 MNHEY, CDR2 SMNVEV (reference sequence). J was trimmed by 4 bases and V by 6 bases; bases with no gene match: 8. The CDR3 loop spans 15 amino acids. CDR3: CASSGRDRSYNEQFF. In DNA, the CDR3 is TGTGCCAGCAGCGGGAGGGACCGTTCGTACAATGAGCAGTTCTTC.

This chain uses TRBV29-1 with TRBJ1-1; 8 nucleotides match TRBD1. This CDR3 spans 17 amino acids. From germline, CDR1 is SQVTM and CDR2 ANQGSEA. V dropped 3 bases and J dropped 4; count of bases not matched to a gene: 16. The CDR3 DNA follows: TGCAGCGTTGAGTGCGGGGCAGGGGGCGTGTGGACCACTGAAGCTTTCTTT. Protein product: CSVECGAGGVWTTEAFF.

V is TRBV7-2 and J is TRBJ2-1, with 12 bases identical to TRBD2. The junction had 5 bases not matched to a gene; V was cut back by 5 bases and J by 3 bases. CDR1 and CDR2 from the germline V gene are SGHTA and FQGNSA. The length of the CDR3 is 16 residues. CDR3 loop: CASSAELAGGYNEQFF. The CDR3 nucleotides read TGTGCCAGCAGCGCCGAACTAGCGGGAGGCTACAATGAGCAGTTCTTC. The variable domain in full, completed from reference TRBV7-2 and TRBJ2-1, reads GAGVSQSPSNKVTEKGKDVELRCDPISGHTALYWYRQSLGQGLEFLIYFQGNSAPDKSGLPSDRFSAERTGGSVSTLTIQRTQQEDSAVYLCASSAELAGGYNEQFFGPGTRLTVL.

The CDR3 DNA is TGCGCCACCGCAGGGTTTCGGGATGGCTACACCTTC. Encoded protein: CATAGFRDGYTF. The chain is built from TRBV10-1 and TRBJ1-2, with D perhaps TRBD1 (5 bases). Germline loops: CDR1 WNHNN, CDR2 SYGVQD (reference sequence). V was trimmed by 10 bases and J by 6 bases, leaving 15 bases between them. The CDR3 consists of 12 residues.

V usage is TRBV11-2 and J usage is TRBJ2-3; TRBD2 matches at 7 bases. The CDR3 spans 17 residues. CDR1 and CDR2 (germline): SGHAT, FQNNGV. V trimming: 1 base; J trimming: 2 bases; junction bases outside the gene matches: 9. CDR3 sequence reads: CASSLAGREGVTDTQYF. The CDR3 region has the DNA TGTGCCAGCAGCTTAGCGGGTAGGGAGGGTGTCACAGATACGCAGTATTTT.

V is TRBV11-2 and J is TRBJ2-7; the match to TRBD2 covers 7 bases. Per the germline V gene, CDR1 is SGHAT and CDR2 is FQNNGV. Trimming at V came to 5 bases and at J to 6 bases, leaving 13 bases not matched to a gene. The CDR3 contains 15 residues. The CDR3 DNA reads TGTGCCAGCAGCCTCTCACCAGCGGGGCTACGCGAGCAGTACTTC. As protein: CASSLSPAGLREQYF.

Only one count was recorded for this clone. The CDR3 loop reads CASSGGTGNFYEQYF. CDR3 in DNA: TGTGCCAGCAGCGGAGGGACAGGGAATTTTTACGAGCAGTACTTC. This chain links TRBV9 with TRBJ2-7; 9 nucleotides align to TRBD1. The germline CDR1 and CDR2 sequences are SGDLS and YYNGEE. V dropped 3 bases and J dropped 4; count of bases not matched to a gene: 8. The CDR3 consists of 15 residues.

The CDR3 loop reads CASSLTGTSGIYNEQFF. The CDR3 DNA sequence: TGTGCCAGCAGCTTAACCGGGACTAGCGGGATATACAATGAGCAGTTCTTC. This chain joins TRBV7-6 and TRBJ2-1, with 13 bases identical to TRBD2. In germline, CDR1 is SGHVS, CDR2 FNYEAQ. The CDR3 is made up of 17 amino acids. J gave up 4 bases and V 2 bases, and 5 bases lay outside the gene matches. Using reference TRBV7-6 and TRBJ2-1 for the parts outside the CDR3, the full variable domain is GAGVSQSPRYKVTKRGQDVALRCDPISGHVSLYWYRQALGQGPEFLTYFNYEAQQDKSGLPNDRFSAERPEGSISTLTIQRTEQRDSAMYRCASSLTGTSGIYNEQFFGPGTRLTVL.

The chain uses TRBV5-6 and TRBJ2-7; D remains ambiguous. CDR1 is SGHDT and CDR2 is YYEEEE in the germline V gene. This CDR3 is 14 amino acids long. Trimming took 2 bases from V and 4 from J, leaving 13 bases between them. The CDR3 region is CASSFSWHLYEQYF. DNA for the CDR3: TGTGCCAGCAGCTTTTCATGGCACCTATACGAGCAGTACTTC.

The rearrangement uses TRBV6-1 and TRBJ2-1; D not resolved. The germline V and J ends were trimmed by 8 bases and 1 base, with 15 bases remaining between them. Germline V lookup: CDR1 MNHNS, CDR2 SASEGT. The CDR3 length is 15 residues. Here the CDR3 reads CASRPRLASYNEQFF. Here the CDR3 DNA reads TGTGCCAGCCGACCTAGACTGGCTTCCTACAATGAGCAGTTCTTC.

This clone was observed once. J is TRBJ1-2 and V is TRBV30; 12 bases map to TRBD1. The germline CDR1 and CDR2 sequences are GTSNPN and SVGIG (reference sequence). The CDR3 length is 14 residues. V lost 8 bases to trimming and J lost 5 bases; unmatched junction nucleotides: 9. CDR3 bases: TGTGCCGGGACAGGGGGCTTCGTACGATATGGCTACACCTTC. This codes for CAGTGGFVRYGYTF.

This clone was observed a few times. The limits of the CDR3 on the DNA are not certain, so only TCRdb's listed CDR3 is given. The gene calls are TRBV28 and TRBJ1-4; the D call in the table, TRBD1, was not verified against the DNA. Germline V lookup: CDR1 MDHEN, CDR2 SYDVKM. 15 amino acids form the CDR3, both terminal residues included. CDR3 sequence reads: CASSSSGQGEEKLFF.

In this sample, this clone turned up once. This chain connects TRBV7-9 to TRBJ2-4, with 7 bases identical to TRBD2. CDR1 SEHNR and CDR2 FQNEAQ come from the germline V gene (reference sequence). Trimming removed 5 bases from V and 2 bases from J; junction bases left unmatched: 6. The CDR3 is 15 residues long. In nucleotides, the CDR3 is TGTGCCAGCAGCCCCACCGGGGGGACCAAAAACATTCAGTACTTC. This codes for CASSPTGGTKNIQYF. The complete variable domain, with remaining parts taken from reference TRBV7-9 and TRBJ2-4, reads DTGVSQNPRHKITKRGQNVTFRCDPISEHNRLYWYRQTLGQGPEFLTYFQNEAQLEKSRLLSDRFSAERPKGSFSTLEIQRTEQGDSAMYLCASSPTGGTKNIQYFGAGTRLSVL.

The chain links TRBV6-5 to TRBJ1-4, with D uncertain. Germline V gene sequence: CDR1 MNHEY, CDR2 SVGAGI. There are 14 residues in the CDR3. V gave up 2 bases and J gave up 4 bases, with 8 bases separating them. In DNA form, the CDR3 reads TGTGCCAGCAGTTACGGGCAGAATAATGAAAAACTGTTTTTT. Translating gives CASSYGQNNEKLFF.

The chain links TRBV27 to TRBJ2-2; 15 nucleotides match TRBD2. V was clipped by 4 bases and J by 5 bases; unmatched bases: 5. There are 17 residues in the CDR3. Per germline, CDR1 MNHEY and CDR2 SMNVEV (reference sequence). CDR3 sequence: CASSSIGLAGGTGELFF. For the CDR3, the DNA is TGTGCCAGCAGTTCTATTGGACTAGCGGGAGGGACCGGGGAGCTGTTTTTT.

The J gene is TRBJ1-1, the V gene TRBV10-3, with D tentatively TRBD1 (5 bases). Trimming cost V 7 bases and J 4 bases, with 13 bases left between them. CDR3 length equals 13 residues. The germline CDR1 and CDR2 sequences are ENHRY and SYGVKD. The CDR3 sequence: CAITGGRGTEAFF. CDR3 DNA: TGTGCCATCACCGGGGGAAGGGGCACTGAAGCTTTCTTT.

The rearrangement links TRBV2 to TRBJ2-7; D is uncertain. The V gene's germline CDR1 is SNHLY and CDR2 FYNNEI. This CDR3 has 17 residues. Trimming removed 2 bases at V and 8 bases at J, with 25 bases between. The CDR3: CASSEYQIQHFRTKQYF. The CDR3 nucleotides are TGTGCCAGCAGTGAATACCAGATACAGCATTTTCGAACCAAGCAGTACTTC.